Below are 12 T cell receptor beta chains sequenced from a single sample in a study of CXCR3-negative and CXCR3-positive naive CD8 T cells. Libraries were UMI-labeled 5' RACE TRB cDNA. After re-calling the 5' RACE reads, TCRdb lists one entry per CDR3 protein, DNA absent. This repertoire includes 38,000 or so distinct CDR3 sequences. Sequencing input: memory CD8+ T cells from blood. The source is a human donor in good health. Some clones in this sample may be carry-over from other donors' samples.

The gene calls are TRBV9 and TRBJ1-1; TCRdb's D call, TRBD1, is unchecked because there is no DNA. Germline loops: CDR1 SGDLS, CDR2 YYNGEE. The CDR3 runs to 13 residues. CDR3 amino acids: CASSSQDLTEAFF.

The rearrangement links TRBV5-5 to TRBJ2-7. Germline values: CDR1 SGHKS, CDR2 YYEKEE (reference sequence). The CDR3 length is 14 residues. The chain's CDR3 is CASSLVPASYEQYF. Based on the CDR3 plus reference TRBV5-5 and TRBJ2-7, the full variable domain is DAGVTQSPTHLIKTRGQQVTLRCSPISGHKSVSWYQQVLGQGPQFIFQYYEKEERGRGNFPDRFSARQFPNYSSELNVNALLLGDSALYLCASSLVPASYEQYFGPGTRLTVT.

The J gene is TRBJ1-5, the V gene TRBV9; the TCRdb call, TRBD1, lacks DNA for checking. Germline CDR1 is SGDLS and CDR2 is YYNGEE. The CDR3 covers 16 residues. CDR3 loop: CASSPEGGGSNQPQHF.

This chain joins TRBV29-1 and TRBJ2-3. From germline, CDR1 is SQVTM and CDR2 ANQGSEA. The CDR3 sequence is 16 residues long. The chain's CDR3 is CSAYGRVGMVTDTQYF.

The chain combines TRBV6-4 with TRBJ2-3; the TCRdb D gene call, TRBD2, has no DNA to confirm it. This CDR3 has 16 residues. Germline V gene lookup returns CDR1 MRHNA and CDR2 SNTAGT. The CDR3 loop is CASSDLAGRTTDTQYF.

The rearrangement links TRBV4-3 to TRBJ2-2; TCRdb reports TRBD1, a call that lacks DNA to check it against. The CDR3 loop spans 16 amino acids. Germline CDR1 and CDR2: LGHNA and YSLEER. The CDR3 spells CASSQDSTGGSGELFF.

This chain links TRBV9 with TRBJ1-5; the TRBD1 assignment by TCRdb is unverifiable without DNA. This CDR3 is built from 15 residues. Germline-derived CDR1 and CDR2 are SGDLS and YYNGEE. The CDR3 sequence: CASSETGAGNQPQHF.

The chain joins TRBV11-2 to TRBJ2-5. This CDR3 spans 15 amino acids. Looked up from germline, CDR1 is SGHAT and CDR2 is FQNNGV. The CDR3 loop reads CASSLASAHPGTQYF.

The chain employs TRBV20-1 and TRBJ1-2; TCRdb names TRBD1, which stays unverified in the absence of DNA. The CDR3 has 15 amino acids. Germline V gives CDR1 DFQATT, CDR2 SNEGSKA (reference sequence). CDR3 sequence reads: CSARDGRGRNYGYTF.

CDR3 amino acids: CASSQDPGNGGNEQFF. The chain recombines TRBV4-3 with TRBJ2-1; without DNA, the TCRdb call of TRBD1 cannot be checked. The CDR3 runs to 16 residues. CDR1 LGHNA and CDR2 YSLEER come from the germline V gene.

The chain links TRBV29-1 to TRBJ2-2; absent DNA, TCRdb's TRBD2 call cannot be checked. This CDR3 contains 11 residues. From germline, CDR1 is SQVTM and CDR2 ANQGSEA. CDR3 in amino acids: CSVDGGGELFF.

The gene calls are TRBV6-6 and TRBJ2-5; TCRdb's D call, TRBD1, is unchecked because there is no DNA. Germline V lookup: CDR1 MNHNY, CDR2 SVGAGI (reference sequence). The CDR3 covers 16 residues. The CDR3 region is CASSFSFVPGGETQYF.